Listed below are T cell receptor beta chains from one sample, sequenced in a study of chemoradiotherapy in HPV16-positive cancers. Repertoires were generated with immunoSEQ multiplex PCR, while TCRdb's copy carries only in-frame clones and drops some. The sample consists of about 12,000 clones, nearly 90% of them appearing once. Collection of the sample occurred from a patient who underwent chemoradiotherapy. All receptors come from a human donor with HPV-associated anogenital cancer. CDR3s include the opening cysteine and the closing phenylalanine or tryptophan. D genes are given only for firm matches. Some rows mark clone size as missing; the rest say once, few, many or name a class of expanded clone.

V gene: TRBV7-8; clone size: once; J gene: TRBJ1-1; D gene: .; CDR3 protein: CASSLSGLLNTEAFF; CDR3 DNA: TGTGCCAGCAGCTTATCGGGACTCCTGAACACTGAAGCTTTCTTT
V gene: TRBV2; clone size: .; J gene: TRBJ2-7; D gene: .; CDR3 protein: CASSEVPGTYEQYF; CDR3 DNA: TGTGCCAGCAGTGAAGTCCCAGGGACCTACGAGCAGTACTTC
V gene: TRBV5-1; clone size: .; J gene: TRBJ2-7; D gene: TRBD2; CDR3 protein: CASSRDTGLAAYEQYF; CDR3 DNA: TGCGCCAGCAGCAGAGATACAGGACTAGCGGCCTACGAGCAGTACTTC
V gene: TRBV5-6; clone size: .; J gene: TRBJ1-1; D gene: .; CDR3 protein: CASSLSGANTEAFF; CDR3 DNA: TGTGCCAGCAGCTTGTCAGGGGCGAACACTGAAGCTTTCTTT
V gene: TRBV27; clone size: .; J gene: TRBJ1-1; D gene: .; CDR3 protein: CASSRGGVLAEAFF; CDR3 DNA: TGTGCCAGCAGCAGAGGGGGGGTTTTAGCTGAAGCTTTCTTT
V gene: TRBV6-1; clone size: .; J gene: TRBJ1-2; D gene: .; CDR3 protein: CASSETGGGYTF; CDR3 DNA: TGTGCCAGCAGTGAAACCGGGGGTGGCTACACCTTC
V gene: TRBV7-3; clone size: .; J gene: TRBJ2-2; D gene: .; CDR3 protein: CASSLTGHRNTGELFF; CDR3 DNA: TGTGCCAGCAGCCTCACGGGACATAGGAACACCGGGGAGCTGTTTTTT
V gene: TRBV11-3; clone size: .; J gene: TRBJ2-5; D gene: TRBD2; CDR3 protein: CASSRWGGGPYQETQYF; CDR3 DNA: TGTGCCAGCAGCCGATGGGGCGGGGGGCCCTACCAAGAGACCCAGTACTTC
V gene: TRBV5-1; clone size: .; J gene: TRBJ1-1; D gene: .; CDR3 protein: CASSPGLSNTEAFF; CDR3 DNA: TGCGCCAGCAGCCCAGGCCTTTCCAACACTGAAGCTTTCTTT
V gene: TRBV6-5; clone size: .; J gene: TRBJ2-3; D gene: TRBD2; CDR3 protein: CASSYSSGNTDTQYF; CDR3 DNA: TGTGCCAGCAGTTACTCTAGCGGGAACACAGATACGCAGTATTTT
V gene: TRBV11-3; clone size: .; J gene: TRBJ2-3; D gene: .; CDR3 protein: CASSLDSVGALTQYF; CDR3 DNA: TGTGCCAGCAGCTTAGATTCGGTCGGGGCTCTTACGCAGTATTTT
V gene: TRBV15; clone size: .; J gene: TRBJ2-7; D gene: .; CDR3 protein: CATSPGAHSYEQYF; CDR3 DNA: TGTGCCACCAGCCCAGGGGCCCACTCCTACGAGCAGTACTTC
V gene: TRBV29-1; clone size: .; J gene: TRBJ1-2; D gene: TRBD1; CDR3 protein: CSSYGLRTGGYGYTF; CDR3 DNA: TGCAGCTCCTATGGCCTCCGGACAGGGGGGTATGGCTACACCTTC
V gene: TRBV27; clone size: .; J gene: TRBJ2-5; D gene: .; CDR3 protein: CASGRDSSQETQYF; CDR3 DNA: TGTGCCAGCGGGAGGGACAGCAGCCAAGAGACCCAGTACTTC
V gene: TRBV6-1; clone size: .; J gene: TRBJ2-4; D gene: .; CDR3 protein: CASSVGSGRIAKNIQYF; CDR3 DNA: TGTGCCAGCAGTGTGGGAAGCGGCAGGATAGCCAAAAACATTCAGTACTTC
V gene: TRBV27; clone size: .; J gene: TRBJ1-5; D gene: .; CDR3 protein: CASSLMGNQPQHF; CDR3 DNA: TGTGCCAGCAGTTTAATGGGGAATCAGCCCCAGCATTTT
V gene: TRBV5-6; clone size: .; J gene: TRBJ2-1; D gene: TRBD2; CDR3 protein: CASSRRDYNNEQFF; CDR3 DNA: TGTGCCAGCAGCCGTCGGGACTACAACAATGAGCAGTTCTTC
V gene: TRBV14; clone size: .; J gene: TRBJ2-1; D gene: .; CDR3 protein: CASSQDWADWASNEQFF; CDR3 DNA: TGTGCCAGCAGCCAAGATTGGGCAGACTGGGCTTCCAATGAGCAGTTCTTC
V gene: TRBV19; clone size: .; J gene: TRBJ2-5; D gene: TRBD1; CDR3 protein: CASSTGLDQETQYF; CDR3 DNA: TGTGCCAGTTCGACAGGGTTGGACCAAGAGACCCAGTACTTC
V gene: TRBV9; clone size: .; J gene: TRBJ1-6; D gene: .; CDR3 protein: CASGTWANSPLHF; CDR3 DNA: TGTGCCAGCGGGACCTGGGCTAATTCACCCCTCCACTTT
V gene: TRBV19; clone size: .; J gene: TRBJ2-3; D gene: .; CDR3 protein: CASKGDLHTDTQYF; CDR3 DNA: TGTGCCAGTAAAGGGGACTTACACACAGATACGCAGTATTTT
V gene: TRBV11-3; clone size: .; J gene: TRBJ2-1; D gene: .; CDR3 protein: CASSLTDRSSYNEQFF; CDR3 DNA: TGTGCCAGCAGCTTAACGGACCGGAGCTCCTACAATGAGCAGTTCTTC
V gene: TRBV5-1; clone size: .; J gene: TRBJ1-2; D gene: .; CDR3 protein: CASSLAGDNYGYTF; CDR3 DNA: TGCGCCAGCAGCTTGGCAGGGGATAACTATGGCTACACCTTC
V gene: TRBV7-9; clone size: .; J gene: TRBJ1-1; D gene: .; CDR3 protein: CASSDVGGSTEAFF; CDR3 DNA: TGTGCCAGCAGCGATGTTGGGGGTTCGACTGAAGCTTTCTTT
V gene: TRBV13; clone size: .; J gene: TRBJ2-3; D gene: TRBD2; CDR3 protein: CASSLGSLAGLPDTQYF; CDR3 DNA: TGTGCCAGCAGCTTAGGATCACTAGCGGGGCTCCCAGATACGCAGTATTTT
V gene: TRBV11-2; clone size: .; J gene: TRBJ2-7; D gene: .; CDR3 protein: CASSLGASIAYEQYF; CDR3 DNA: TGTGCCAGCAGCTTAGGCGCTAGTATAGCTTACGAGCAGTACTTC
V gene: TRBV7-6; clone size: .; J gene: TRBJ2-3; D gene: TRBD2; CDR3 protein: CASSIPGTSFPDTQYF; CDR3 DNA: TGTGCCAGCAGTATTCCCGGGACTAGCTTCCCAGATACGCAGTATTTT
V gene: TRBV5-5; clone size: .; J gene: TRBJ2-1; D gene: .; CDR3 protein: CASNLVVGYNEQFF; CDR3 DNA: TGTGCCAGCAACTTGGTTGTGGGCTACAATGAGCAGTTCTTC
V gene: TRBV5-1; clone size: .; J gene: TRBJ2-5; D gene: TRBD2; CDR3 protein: CASSLGLAQETQYF; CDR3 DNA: TGCGCCAGCAGCCTCGGACTAGCCCAAGAGACCCAGTACTTC
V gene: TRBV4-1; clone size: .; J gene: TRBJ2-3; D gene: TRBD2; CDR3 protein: CASSLAPAGITDTQYF; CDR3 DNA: TGCGCCAGCAGCCTAGCACCAGCGGGGATCACAGATACGCAGTATTTT
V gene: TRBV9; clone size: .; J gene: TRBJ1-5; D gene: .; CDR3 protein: CASSADPFFREPQHF; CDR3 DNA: TGTGCCAGCAGCGCGGACCCTTTCTTTAGGGAGCCCCAGCATTTT
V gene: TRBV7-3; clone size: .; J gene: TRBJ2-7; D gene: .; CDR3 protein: CASSLMGGPDEQYF; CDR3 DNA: TGTGCCAGCAGCTTAATGGGGGGGCCGGACGAGCAGTACTTC
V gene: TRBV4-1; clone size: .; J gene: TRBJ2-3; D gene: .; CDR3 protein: CASSQERDTQYF; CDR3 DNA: TGCGCCAGCAGCCAAGAGAGAGATACGCAGTATTTT
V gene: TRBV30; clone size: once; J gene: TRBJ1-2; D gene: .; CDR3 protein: CAWSEFVGYTF; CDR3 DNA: TGTGCCTGGAGTGAGTTTGTTGGCTACACCTTC
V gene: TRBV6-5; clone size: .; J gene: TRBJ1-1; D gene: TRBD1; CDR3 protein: CASSRRGPMNTEAFF; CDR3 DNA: TGTGCCAGCAGTCGCAGGGGGCCGATGAACACTGAAGCTTTCTTT
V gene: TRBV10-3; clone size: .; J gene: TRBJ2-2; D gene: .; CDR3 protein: CATQTAGNTGELFF; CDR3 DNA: TGTGCCACCCAGACCGCAGGGAACACCGGGGAGCTGTTTTTT
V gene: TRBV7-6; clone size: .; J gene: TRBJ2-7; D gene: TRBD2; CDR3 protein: CASSHRLGGAYEQYF; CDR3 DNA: TGTGCCAGCAGCCATAGACTGGGGGGGGCCTACGAGCAGTACTTC
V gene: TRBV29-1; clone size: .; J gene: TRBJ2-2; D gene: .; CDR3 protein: CSVGRRNTGELFF; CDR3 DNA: TGCAGCGTTGGAAGGCGAAACACCGGGGAGCTGTTTTTT
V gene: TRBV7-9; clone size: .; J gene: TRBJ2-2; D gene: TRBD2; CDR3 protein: CASSRGLAGAGELFF; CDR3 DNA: TGTGCCAGCAGCCGGGGACTAGCGGGAGCCGGGGAGCTGTTTTTT
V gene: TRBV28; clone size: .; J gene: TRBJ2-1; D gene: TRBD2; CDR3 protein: CASSLPRGRGVF; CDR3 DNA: TGTGCCAGCAGTTTGCCCCGGGGCCGGGGGGTCTTC
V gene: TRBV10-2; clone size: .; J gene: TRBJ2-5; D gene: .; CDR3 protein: CATAFKVETQYF; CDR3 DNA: TGCGCCACCGCCTTTAAAGTAGAGACCCAGTACTTC
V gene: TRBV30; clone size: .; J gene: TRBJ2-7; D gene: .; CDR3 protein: CAWRTAGSIKQYF; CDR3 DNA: TGTGCCTGGAGGACAGCCGGATCTATCAAGCAGTACTTC
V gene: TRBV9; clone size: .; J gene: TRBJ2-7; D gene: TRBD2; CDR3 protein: CASSVGLAGSWGEQYF; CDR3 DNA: TGTGCCAGCAGCGTAGGACTAGCGGGATCTTGGGGCGAGCAGTACTTC
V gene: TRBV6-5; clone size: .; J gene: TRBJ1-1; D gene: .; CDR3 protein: CASTSPATEAFF; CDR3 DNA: TGTGCCAGCACTTCCCCGGCCACTGAAGCTTTCTTT
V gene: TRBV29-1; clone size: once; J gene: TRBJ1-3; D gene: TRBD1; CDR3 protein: CSGLTGSNTIYF; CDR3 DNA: TGCAGCGGTCTGACAGGGAGTAACACCATATATTTT
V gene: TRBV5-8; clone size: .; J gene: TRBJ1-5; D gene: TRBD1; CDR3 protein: CASSPGQMGNQPQHF; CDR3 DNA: TGTGCCAGCAGCCCGGGACAGATGGGCAATCAGCCCCAGCATTTT
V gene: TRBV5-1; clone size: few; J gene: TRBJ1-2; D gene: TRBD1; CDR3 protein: CASSWAPTGVNGYTF; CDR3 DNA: TGCGCCAGCAGCTGGGCCCCGACAGGGGTTAACGGCTACACCTTC
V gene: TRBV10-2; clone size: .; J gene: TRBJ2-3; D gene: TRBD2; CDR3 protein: CASSDVGRALDTQYF; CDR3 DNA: TGCGCCAGCAGTGACGTCGGGAGGGCCTTAGATACGCAGTATTTT
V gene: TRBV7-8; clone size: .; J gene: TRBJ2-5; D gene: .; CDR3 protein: CASSLWGPGATQKTQYF; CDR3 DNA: TGTGCCAGCAGCCTCTGGGGCCCGGGGGCGACTCAAAAGACCCAGTACTTC
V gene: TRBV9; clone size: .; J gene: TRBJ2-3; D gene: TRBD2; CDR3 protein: CASSVGSGRPDTQYF; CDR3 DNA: TGTGCCAGCAGCGTAGGTAGCGGGAGGCCAGATACGCAGTATTTT
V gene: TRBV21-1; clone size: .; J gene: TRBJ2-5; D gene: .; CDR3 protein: CASSAYLGGRETQYF; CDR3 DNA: TGTGCCAGCAGCGCATATTTGGGGGGCCGGGAGACCCAGTACTTC
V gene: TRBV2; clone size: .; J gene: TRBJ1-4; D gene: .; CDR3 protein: CASTSLGWGTATNEKLFF; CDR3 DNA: TGTGCCAGCACCTCGCTGGGGTGGGGAACCGCAACTAATGAAAAACTGTTTTTT
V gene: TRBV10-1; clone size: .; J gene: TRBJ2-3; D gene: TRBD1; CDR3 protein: CARSSNRDRELDTQYF; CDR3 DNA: TGCGCCAGATCTTCGAACCGGGACAGGGAGTTAGATACGCAGTATTTT
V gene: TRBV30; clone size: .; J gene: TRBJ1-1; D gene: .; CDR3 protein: CAWRNFDENTEAFF; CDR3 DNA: TGTGCCTGGAGGAACTTCGATGAAAACACTGAAGCTTTCTTT
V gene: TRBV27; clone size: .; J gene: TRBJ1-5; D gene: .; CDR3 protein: CASSPYVLTSNQPQHF; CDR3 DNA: TGTGCCAGCAGCCCATACGTACTTACGAGCAATCAGCCCCAGCATTTT